Listed here are 19 T cell receptor beta chains from one sample, sequenced in a study of beta chain features in type 1 diabetes. Study-level points and caveats: Moderate but significant shortening of TCRB CDR3s was recorded in all four CD4+ subsets from Type 1 diabetes patients.

The isolated RNA, all of it, was reverse transcribed, so expressed TCRB transcripts were what got sequenced. Using immunoSEQ multiplex PCR, the repertoire was profiled, and TCRdb retains in-frame clones only, with some absent. This table holds some 350,000 clones, approximately 12% found once. Antigen specificity for these receptors is unknown. The specimen was naive CD4+ T cells from blood. All receptors derive from a young woman with type 1 diabetes.

CDR3 coding DNA: TGCAGCGAGGCGGGACAGGGGGAAACTGAAGCTTTCTTT. Amino acids: CSEAGQGETEAFF. The genes are TRBV29-1 and TRBJ1-1; 11 bases are a match to TRBD1. V lost 7 bases to trimming and J lost 5 bases; unmatched junction nucleotides: 6. This CDR3 is 13 amino acids long. Germline V CDR1 and CDR2: SQVTM, ANQGSEA.

This clone appeared a few times. The chain combines TRBV5-1 with TRBJ2-1, with a tentative D call TRBD1 (6 bases). The CDR3 spans 15 residues. Trimming took 5 bases from V and 9 from J, leaving 21 bases between them. Germline CDR1 reads SGHRS; CDR2 reads YFSETQ. The CDR3 DNA reads as TGCGCCAGCAGTCTCGCAGGGGATGCTTGGGGTGAGCAGTTCTTC. Residues: CASSLAGDAWGEQFF.

V gene TRBV13 combines with J gene TRBJ2-1; 9 positions agree with TRBD2. Per the germline V gene, CDR1 is PRHDT and CDR2 is FYEKMQ (reference sequence). The CDR3 consists of 16 residues. V dropped 1 base and J dropped 6; count of bases not matched to a gene: 7. This CDR3 reads CASSLVVSGSGNEQFF. The CDR3 nucleotides read TGTGCCAGCAGCTTAGTGGTTAGCGGGAGCGGCAATGAGCAGTTCTTC.

V and J are TRBV5-1 and TRBJ1-2; TRBD1 agrees at 7 bases. There are 14 residues in the CDR3. Trimming at V came to 1 base and at J to 8 bases, leaving 8 bases not matched to a gene. Germline CDR1 reads SGHRS; CDR2 reads YFSETQ. Here the CDR3 DNA reads TGCGCCAGCAGCTTGAGCGGAGGGGGCCAAGGCTACACCTTC. It yields the protein CASSLSGGGQGYTF.

The gene calls are TRBV29-1 and TRBJ2-5; D is undetermined. Trimming shortened V by 5 bases and J by 0 bases, and 13 bases separated the two germline ends. This CDR3 has 14 residues. Germline-derived CDR1 and CDR2 are SQVTM and ANQGSEA. CDR3 sequence reads: CSVPKWQDQETQYF. Here the CDR3 DNA reads TGCAGCGTTCCCAAGTGGCAGGACCAAGAGACCCAGTACTTC.

The gene calls are TRBV2 and TRBJ2-2, with 7 positions matching TRBD1. J lost 7 bases, V lost 6 bases, and 8 bases had no gene match. CDR1 and CDR2 (germline): SNHLY, FYNNEI. The CDR3 runs to 14 residues. This CDR3 reads CASSYRGMGGELFF. The CDR3 nucleotides are TGTGCCAGCAGCTACAGGGGAATGGGCGGGGAGCTGTTTTTT.

The CDR3 loop reads CSIGQGRETQYF. For the CDR3, the DNA is TGCAGTATCGGACAGGGGAGGGAGACCCAGTACTTC. The chain uses TRBV29-1 and TRBJ2-5; 9 positions agree with TRBD1. Germline V CDR1 and CDR2: SQVTM, ANQGSEA. This CDR3 is 12 amino acids long.

This chain joins TRBV18 and TRBJ2-7; no clear D gene. The length of the CDR3 is 13 residues. Germline-derived CDR1 and CDR2 are KGHSH and LQKENI. Trimming took off 0 bases at V and 3 bases at J, with 6 bases between the two ends. The CDR3: CASSPPEVYEQYF. CDR3 nucleotides: TGTGCCAGCTCACCACCCGAGGTCTACGAGCAGTACTTC.

The chain has TRBV6-5 and TRBJ2-2; 11 bases map to TRBD2. The CDR3 runs to 15 residues. Looked up from germline, CDR1 is MNHEY and CDR2 is SVGAGI. V gave up 6 bases and J gave up 5 bases; unmatched junction bases: 5. The CDR3 is CASSSGTSGTGELFF. The CDR3 coding sequence is TGTGCCAGCAGCTCCGGGACTAGCGGAACCGGGGAGCTGTTTTTT.

This clone was seen just once. V and J are TRBV28 and TRBJ1-4; 9 bases map to TRBD1. The germline gives CDR1 MDHEN, CDR2 SYDVKM. Trimming removed 6 bases from V and 7 bases from J; junction bases left unmatched: 12. The CDR3 is 16 residues long. The CDR3 bases are TGTGCCAGCAGCCCCTCTCACAGGGGGCAGGGTGAAAAACTGTTTTTT. Translated, it gives CASSPSHRGQGEKLFF. Full variable domain (outside the CDR3, taken from reference TRBV28 and TRBJ1-4): DVKVTQSSRYLVKRTGEKVFLECVQDMDHENMFWYRQDPGLGLRLIYFSYDVKMKEKGDIPEGYSVSREKKERFSLILESASTNQTSMYLCASSPSHRGQGEKLFFGSGTQLSVL.

This clone came up a few times. The chain uses TRBV7-9 and TRBJ2-7, with 8 bases fitting TRBD1. The CDR3 has 15 amino acids. V was pared by 2 bases and J by 7 bases, with 10 bases of the junction left unmatched. Germline-derived CDR1 and CDR2 are SEHNR and FQNEAQ (reference sequence). Here the CDR3 DNA reads TGTGCCAGCAGCTTAACCGGGACAGGCCGTGAGGAGCAGTACTTC. Translated: CASSLTGTGREEQYF.

The CDR3 spells CASSMVGTSIYEQFF. DNA for the CDR3: TGTGCCAGTAGTATGGTAGGGACTAGCATATATGAGCAGTTCTTC. The chain recombines TRBV19 with TRBJ2-1; TRBD2 agrees at 9 bases. The CDR3 contains 15 residues. The V and J ends lost 3 bases and 8 bases, in that order; junction bases with no gene match: 8. Germline V gene sequence: CDR1 LNHDA, CDR2 SQIVND (reference sequence).

This clone has a handful of counts. The genes are TRBV18 and TRBJ2-5; D perhaps matches TRBD1 (5 bases). This CDR3 has 15 residues. Germline CDR1 reads KGHSH; CDR2 reads LQKENI. The V end was cut by 2 bases, the J end by 5 bases, with 15 bases between. DNA for the CDR3: TGTGCCAGCTCACCATATCAGGGTAATATTGAGACCCAGTACTTC. This gives the protein CASSPYQGNIETQYF.

This clone showed up just a few times. The rearrangement uses TRBV23-1 and TRBJ2-1; possibly TRBD2 for D (6 bases). TRBV23-1 is an ORF for which the function is uncertain. This CDR3 contains 16 residues. V shed 4 bases and J shed 0 bases, with 13 bases lying between them. CDR3 sequence reads: CASSRKRVPSYNEQFF. CDR3 DNA sequence: TGCGCCAGCAGTCGAAAGCGGGTCCCCTCCTACAATGAGCAGTTCTTC.

This clone was observed a few times. V usage is TRBV19 and J usage is TRBJ2-1; 9 positions agree with TRBD2. The V gene's germline CDR1 is LNHDA and CDR2 SQIVND (reference sequence). V was clipped by 1 base and J by 6 bases; unmatched bases: 7. The CDR3 runs to 16 residues. DNA for the CDR3: TGTGCCAGTAGTATAGGAGGTAGCGGGAGTATCAATGAGCAGTTCTTC. It codes for CASSIGGSGSINEQFF.

This clone was seen a few times. The CDR3 loop is CASSTGLNTEAFF. CDR3 sequence (DNA): TGTGCCAGCTCGACAGGACTGAACACTGAAGCTTTCTTT. This chain connects TRBV11-2 to TRBJ1-1; D possibly corresponds to TRBD1 (6 bases). The V gene's germline CDR1 is SGHAT and CDR2 FQNNGV. V shed 8 bases and J shed 0 bases, with 10 bases lying between them. The CDR3 covers 13 residues.

This clone appeared a few times. DNA for the CDR3: TGCGCCAGCAGCCAATACTCGGGAAACTACAATGAGCAGTTCTTC. Translating gives CASSQYSGNYNEQFF. The V and J genes are TRBV4-3 and TRBJ2-1, with D possibly TRBD2 on 5 matching bases. V was shortened by 2 bases and J by 3 bases, with 11 bases between the two germline ends. Germline CDR1 LGHNA, CDR2 YSLEER. This CDR3 is 15 amino acids long.

The V gene is TRBV7-9, the J gene TRBJ1-5; 7 bases match TRBD1. Germline CDR1 reads SEHNR; CDR2 reads FQNEAQ (reference sequence). This CDR3 comprises 16 residues. Germline trimming cut 4 bases from V and 0 bases from J; bases unmatched to any gene: 6. The CDR3 protein is CASSSGGHYSNQPQHF. The DNA of the CDR3 is TGTGCCAGCAGCTCAGGGGGACATTATAGCAATCAGCCCCAGCATTTT.

This clone has a handful of counts. The chain has TRBV7-2 and TRBJ2-3; 7 nucleotides line up with TRBD2. J was trimmed by 0 bases and V by 4 bases; bases with no gene match: 7. The CDR3 sequence is 16 residues long. Germline CDR1 is SGHTA and CDR2 is FQGNSA. CDR3 sequence reads: CASSYLAGLSTDTQYF. In DNA, the CDR3 is TGTGCCAGCAGCTACTTAGCGGGCCTTAGCACAGATACGCAGTATTTT.